Following are 18 T cell receptor beta chains from one sample sequenced in a study of T cells after yellow fever vaccination. Each CDR3 protein is one row after TCRdb ran MiXCR on the 5' RACE reads. Counted here are 340,000 or so distinct CDR3 sequences, about an eighth occurring once; the ten biggest clones make up 3% to 4%. This sample comprised CD4+ T cells sorted from PBMCs, obtained 15 days after the yellow fever booster vaccination. The receptors originated from a man aged 18 to 29 who received the YFV17D yellow fever vaccine.

The gene calls are TRBV5-1 and TRBJ2-5; a weak D match, TRBD1 (6 bases). The CDR3 covers 13 residues. Trimming removed 5 bases at V and 3 bases at J, with 11 bases between. Germline V lookup: CDR1 SGHRS, CDR2 YFSETQ. CDR3 residues: CASRRDTEETQYF. DNA for the CDR3: TGCGCCAGCAGACGGGACACGGAAGAGACCCAGTACTTC.

This clonotype was counted between two and nine times. This rearrangement joins TRBV6-6 to TRBJ1-4; D call uncertain. Trimming stripped 7 bases from V and 8 bases from J, with 20 bases between. This CDR3 has 15 residues. Per the germline V gene, CDR1 is MNHNY and CDR2 is SVGAGI (reference sequence). The CDR3 is CASTFRRFGEEKLFF. In DNA, the CDR3 is TGTGCCAGCACATTCAGACGGTTCGGTGAGGAAAAACTGTTTTTT.

This clonotype was recorded a few times. J is TRBJ2-5 and V is TRBV12-3 or TRBV12-4; possible D gene TRBD1, 6 bases. V was shortened by 0 bases and J by 5 bases, with 22 bases between the two germline ends. This CDR3 comprises 18 residues. The CDR3 coding sequence is TGTGCCAGCAGTTTAGCGGTACTCGTAGGGGGTGAGGGTGAGACCCAGTACTTC. Residues: CASSLAVLVGGEGETQYF.

The CDR3 loop is CASSSGDFSGANVLTF. The DNA of the CDR3 is TGCGCCAGCAGCTCGGGTGACTTTTCTGGGGCCAACGTCCTGACTTTC. This chain joins TRBV5-1 and TRBJ2-6; D ambiguous. V lost 3 bases and J lost 1, with 11 bases in between. The CDR3 spans 16 residues. The germline V gene encodes CDR1 SGHRS and CDR2 YFSETQ. Combining the CDR3 with reference TRBV5-1 and TRBJ2-6 gives the whole variable domain KAGVTQTPRYLIKTRGQQVTLSCSPISGHRSVSWYQQTPGQGLQFLFEYFSETQRNKGNFPGRFSGRQFSNSRSEMNVSTLELGDSALYLCASSSGDFSGANVLTFGAGSRLTVL.

CDR3 nucleotide sequence: TGCGCCAGCAGCTGGGGTTGGGGGGAACAAGAGACCCAGTACTTC. It translates to CASSWGWGEQETQYF. The rearrangement links TRBV5-1 to TRBJ2-5; maybe TRBD2 (6 bases). The CDR3 is 15 amino acids. Germline CDR1 and CDR2: SGHRS and YFSETQ. The V end lost 3 bases, the J end lost 2 bases, and 14 bases lay between the germline ends.

This clonotype occurred many times. The V and J genes are TRBV20-1 and TRBJ2-6; D is possibly TRBD1 or TRBD2 (5 bases each). The CDR3 is 15 residues long. V shed 6 bases and J shed 4 bases, with 16 bases lying between them. Per germline, CDR1 DFQATT and CDR2 SNEGSKA (reference sequence). The CDR3 is CSANARGFGANVLTF. In DNA form, the CDR3 reads TGCAGTGCCAATGCCCGGGGCTTCGGGGCCAACGTCCTGACTTTC.

The rearrangement uses TRBV6-6 and TRBJ2-7; D call uncertain. Trimming shortened V by 2 bases and J by 3 bases, and 14 bases separated the two germline ends. CDR3 length equals 15 residues. The germline V gene encodes CDR1 MNHNY and CDR2 SVGAGI (reference sequence). The CDR3 spells CASSYDESFIYEQYF. The CDR3 DNA reads as TGTGCCAGCAGTTACGACGAGTCTTTTATCTACGAGCAGTACTTC.

The rearrangement uses TRBV28 and TRBJ2-4; either TRBD1 or TRBD2 may supply D (5 bases each). The CDR3 is made up of 15 amino acids. Per the germline V gene, CDR1 is MDHEN and CDR2 is SYDVKM. Between the trimmed V and J ends, which lost 8 bases and 0 bases, there was a span of 14 bases. CDR3 residues: CASSPTGLAKNIQYF. CDR3 nucleotides: TGTGCCAGCTCCCCCACAGGACTAGCCAAAAACATTCAGTACTTC.

This clonotype was observed a few times. This chain uses TRBV5-1 with TRBJ1-1; D not certain. Germline values: CDR1 SGHRS, CDR2 YFSETQ. The CDR3 consists of 14 residues. The V end was cut by 4 bases, the J end by 7 bases, with 17 bases between. Written as DNA, the CDR3 is TGCGCCAGCAGCCCCGGTCCGGACTTATTTGAAGCTTTCTTT. This encodes CASSPGPDLFEAFF.

This clonotype showed up many times. The gene calls are TRBV11-1 and TRBJ2-7, with D possibly matching TRBD2 (5 bases). V lost 2 bases and J 4 bases, leaving 12 bases between the germline ends. This CDR3 contains 14 residues. Per the germline V gene, CDR1 is SGHAT and CDR2 is FQDESV (reference sequence). The CDR3 loop is CASSLSGFKYEQYF. The CDR3 bases are TGTGCCAGCAGCTTATCGGGGTTTAAGTACGAGCAGTACTTC.

This clonotype occurred many times. The chain uses TRBV5-1 and TRBJ2-3; tentatively, D is TRBD1 or TRBD2 (5 bases each). Germline assignment: CDR1 SGHRS and CDR2 YFSETQ. The CDR3 contains 14 residues. Trimming removed 3 bases from V and 6 bases from J, with 14 bases in between. CDR3 coding DNA: TGCGCCAGCAGCTCAGGGACCCCCGCGGATACGCAGTATTTT. This translates into CASSSGTPADTQYF. Combining the CDR3 with reference TRBV5-1 and TRBJ2-3 gives the whole variable domain KAGVTQTPRYLIKTRGQQVTLSCSPISGHRSVSWYQQTPGQGLQFLFEYFSETQRNKGNFPGRFSGRQFSNSRSEMNVSTLELGDSALYLCASSSGTPADTQYFGPGTRLTVL.

This clonotype was seen only a few times. This chain joins TRBV12-3 or TRBV12-4 and TRBJ2-5; D uncertain. The CDR3 consists of 12 residues. V lost 5 bases and J 5 bases, leaving 9 bases between the germline ends. CDR3 region: CASSEIGETQYF. The DNA of the CDR3 is TGTGCCAGCAGTGAGATAGGCGAGACCCAGTACTTC.

This clonotype has just a few counts. The chain joins TRBV9 to TRBJ1-3; D gene ambiguous. Trimming left V 0 bases short and J 0 bases short, with 4 bases between. This CDR3 has 14 amino acids. CDR1 is SGDLS, CDR2 YYNGEE, per germline. CDR3 loop: CASSVASSGNTIYF. The CDR3 coding sequence is TGTGCCAGCAGCGTAGCGAGCTCTGGAAACACCATATATTTT.

This rearrangement joins TRBV5-1 to TRBJ2-2, with D hard to call. The germline V and J ends were trimmed by 5 bases and 2 bases, with 10 bases remaining between them. Germline CDR1 and CDR2: SGHRS and YFSETQ. The CDR3 has 14 residues. The CDR3: CASSPEFNTGELFF. In nucleotides, the CDR3 is TGCGCCAGCAGTCCGGAGTTCAACACCGGGGAGCTGTTTTTT. The whole variable domain, remainder taken from reference TRBV5-1 and TRBJ2-2, is KAGVTQTPRYLIKTRGQQVTLSCSPISGHRSVSWYQQTPGQGLQFLFEYFSETQRNKGNFPGRFSGRQFSNSRSEMNVSTLELGDSALYLCASSPEFNTGELFFGEGSRLTVL.

This clonotype was counted only a few times. The J gene is TRBJ1-5, the V gene TRBV24-1; D not resolved. This CDR3 is built from 9 residues. Trimming took 10 bases from V and 6 from J, leaving 3 bases between them. CDR1 and CDR2 from the germline V gene are KGHDR and SFDVKD. CDR3 loop: CATPQPQHF. Written as DNA, the CDR3 is TGTGCCACGCCTCAGCCCCAGCATTTT.

V is TRBV28 and J is TRBJ2-1, with D tentatively TRBD1 (6 bases). Germline lookup yields CDR1 MDHEN and CDR2 SYDVKM. CDR3 size: 16 residues. Trimming removed 4 bases from V and 2 bases from J, with 15 bases in between. The CDR3 nucleotides read TGTGCCAGCAGTTCTCCCGGGACACCGACCTACAATGAGCAGTTCTTC. It is translated as CASSSPGTPTYNEQFF.

CDR3 in amino acids: CATSAGKGVNQPQHF. The CDR3 nucleotides are TGTGCCACCAGTGCGGGGAAAGGAGTCAATCAGCCCCAGCATTTT. This chain joins TRBV24-1 and TRBJ1-5, with D unresolved. The CDR3 covers 15 residues. Between the trimmed V and J ends, which lost 5 bases and 3 bases, there was a span of 13 bases. Germline lookup yields CDR1 KGHDR and CDR2 SFDVKD.

In its sample, this clonotype was seen a few times. V gene TRBV7-2 combines with J gene TRBJ2-3, with 8 bases that match TRBD2. CDR1 and CDR2 (germline): SGHTA, FQGNSA. Trimming removed 7 bases from V and 2 bases from J; junction bases left unmatched: 17. This CDR3 is 18 amino acids long. The CDR3 protein is CASTPKGPSSGYTDTQYF. The DNA for the CDR3 is TGTGCCAGCACCCCCAAAGGGCCCTCTAGCGGGTACACAGATACGCAGTATTTT.